This T cell receptor beta chain was identified in a study of cytomegalovirus exposure and HLA in healthy donors. Study context: The use of the same platform for the 120 or so validation repertoires and the roughly 630 first-cohort repertoires was reported by a later analysis.

This CDR3 spans 15 amino acids. V lost 2 bases to trimming and J lost 6 bases, with 14 bases between them. Germline V CDR1 and CDR2: MNHEY, SVGAGI. The protocol was immunoSEQ multiplex PCR, while the TCRdb copy is restricted to in-frame clones and leaves out a portion. This table holds more than 85,000 clones, 70% to 90% found once. Study-level points and caveats: The tendency of first-cohort TCR clusters to co-occur in the 120 or so validation repertoires was identified by a subsequent analysis. 150 or so TCR beta chains were listed as cytomegalovirus-associated. Accounts indicate the classifier identified cytomegalovirus status with strong specificity and sensitivity.

About this clone: Its antigen is unidentified.

The gene calls are TRBV6-5 and TRBJ2-1; D possibly corresponds to TRBD1 (5 bases). Source material: PBMCs. The clonotype originates from a woman aged 30 to 39 in good health and CMV-seropositive. CDR3 bases: TGTGCCAGCAGTTACGACGGACAACCTTTCAATGAGCAGTTCTTC. The encoded protein is CASSYDGQPFNEQFF.